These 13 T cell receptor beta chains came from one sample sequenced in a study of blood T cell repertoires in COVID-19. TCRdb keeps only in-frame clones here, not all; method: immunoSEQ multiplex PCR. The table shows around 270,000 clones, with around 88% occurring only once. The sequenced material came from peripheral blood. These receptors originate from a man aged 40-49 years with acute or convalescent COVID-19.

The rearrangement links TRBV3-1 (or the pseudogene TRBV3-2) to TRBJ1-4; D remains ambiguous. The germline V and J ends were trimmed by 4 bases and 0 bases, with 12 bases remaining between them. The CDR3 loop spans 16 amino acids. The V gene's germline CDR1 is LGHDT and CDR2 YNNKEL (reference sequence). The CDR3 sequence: CASSPHFTTTNEKLFF. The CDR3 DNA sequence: TGTGCCAGCAGCCCGCACTTTACTACAACTAATGAAAAACTGTTTTTT.

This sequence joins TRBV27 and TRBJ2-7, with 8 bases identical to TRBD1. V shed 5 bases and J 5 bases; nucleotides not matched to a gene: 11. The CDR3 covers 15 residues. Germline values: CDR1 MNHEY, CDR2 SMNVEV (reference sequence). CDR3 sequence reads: CASSPHPSRGHEQYF. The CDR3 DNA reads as TGTGCCAGCAGTCCCCACCCGAGCAGGGGGCACGAGCAGTACTTC.

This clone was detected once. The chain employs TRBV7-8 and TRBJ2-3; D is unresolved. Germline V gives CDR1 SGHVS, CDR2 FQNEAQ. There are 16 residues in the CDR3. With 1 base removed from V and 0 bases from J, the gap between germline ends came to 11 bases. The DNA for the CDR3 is TGTGCCAGCAGCTTAGTGTCAAGCTCTAGCACAGATACGCAGTATTTT. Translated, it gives CASSLVSSSSTDTQYF.

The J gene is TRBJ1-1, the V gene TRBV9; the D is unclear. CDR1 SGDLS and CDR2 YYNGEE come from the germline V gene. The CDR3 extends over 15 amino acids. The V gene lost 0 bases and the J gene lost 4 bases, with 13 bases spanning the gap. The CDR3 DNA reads TGTGCCAGCAGCGTAGGATCGGGGTGGGGCACTGAAGCTTTCTTT. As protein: CASSVGSGWGTEAFF.

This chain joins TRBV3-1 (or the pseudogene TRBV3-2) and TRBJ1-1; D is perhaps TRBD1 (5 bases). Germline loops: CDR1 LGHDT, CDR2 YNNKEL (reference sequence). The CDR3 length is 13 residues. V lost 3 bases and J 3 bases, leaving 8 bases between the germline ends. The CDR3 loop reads CASSHGQYTEAFF. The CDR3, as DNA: TGTGCCAGCAGCCACGGACAATACACTGAAGCTTTCTTT.

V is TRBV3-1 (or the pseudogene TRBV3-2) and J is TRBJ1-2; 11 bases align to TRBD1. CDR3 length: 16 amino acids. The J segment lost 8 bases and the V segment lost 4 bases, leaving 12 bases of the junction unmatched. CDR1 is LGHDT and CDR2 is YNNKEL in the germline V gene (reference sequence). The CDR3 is CASSLLGQGAGRGYTF. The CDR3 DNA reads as TGTGCCAGCAGCCTTTTAGGACAGGGGGCAGGGAGGGGCTACACCTTC.

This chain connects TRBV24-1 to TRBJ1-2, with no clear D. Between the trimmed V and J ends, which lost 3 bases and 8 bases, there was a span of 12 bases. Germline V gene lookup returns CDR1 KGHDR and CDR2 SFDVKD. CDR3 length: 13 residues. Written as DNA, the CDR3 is TGTGCCACCAGTGATCCCTCCTGGGCCGGCTACACCTTC. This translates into CATSDPSWAGYTF.

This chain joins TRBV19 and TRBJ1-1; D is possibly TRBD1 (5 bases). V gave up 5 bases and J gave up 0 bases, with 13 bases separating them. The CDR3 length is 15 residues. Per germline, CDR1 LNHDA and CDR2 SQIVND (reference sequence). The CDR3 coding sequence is TGTGCCAGTAGTCCCGGCCGACAGCTGAACACTGAAGCTTTCTTT. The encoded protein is CASSPGRQLNTEAFF.

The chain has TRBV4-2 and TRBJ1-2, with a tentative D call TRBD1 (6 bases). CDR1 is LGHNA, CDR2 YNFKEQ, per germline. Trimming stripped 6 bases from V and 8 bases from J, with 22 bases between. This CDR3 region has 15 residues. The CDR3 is CASSLSTGQLGGYTF. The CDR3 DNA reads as TGTGCCAGCAGTCTTTCGACAGGACAATTGGGCGGCTACACCTTC.

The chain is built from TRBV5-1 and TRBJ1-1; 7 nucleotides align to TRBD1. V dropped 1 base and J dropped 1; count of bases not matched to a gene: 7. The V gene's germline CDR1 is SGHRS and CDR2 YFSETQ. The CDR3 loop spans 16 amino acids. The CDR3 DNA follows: TGCGCCAGCAGCTTGTCGGACAGGTGGGGGAACACTGAAGCTTTCTTT. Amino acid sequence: CASSLSDRWGNTEAFF.

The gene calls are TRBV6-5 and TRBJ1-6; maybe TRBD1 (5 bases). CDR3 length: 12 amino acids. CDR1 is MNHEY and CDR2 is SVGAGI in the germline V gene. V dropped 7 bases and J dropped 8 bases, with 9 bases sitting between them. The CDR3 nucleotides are TGTGCCAGCAATGGGGGGGATTCACCCCTCCACTTT. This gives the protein CASNGGDSPLHF.

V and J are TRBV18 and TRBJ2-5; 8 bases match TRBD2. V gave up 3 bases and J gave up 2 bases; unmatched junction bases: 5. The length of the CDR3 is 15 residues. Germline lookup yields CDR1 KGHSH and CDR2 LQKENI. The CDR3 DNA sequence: TGTGCCAGCTCACCTGGCGGGGGGTTTCAAGAGACCCAGTACTTC. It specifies CASSPGGGFQETQYF. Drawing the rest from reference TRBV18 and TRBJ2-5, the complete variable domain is NAGVMQNPRHLVRRRGQEARLRCSPMKGHSHVYWYRQLPEEGLKFMVYLQKENIIDESGMPKERFSAEFPKEGPSILRIQQVVRGDSAAYFCASSPGGGFQETQYFGPGTRLLVL.

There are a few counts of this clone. The CDR3 is CASSYSSGNEAFF. The CDR3 DNA is TGTGCCAGCAGTTACTCGTCGGGGAATGAAGCTTTCTTT. The chain combines TRBV6-5 with TRBJ1-1; D gene ambiguous. This CDR3 contains 13 residues. V was pared by 0 bases and J by 7 bases, with 9 bases between. The germline V gene has CDR1 MNHEY and CDR2 SVGAGI.